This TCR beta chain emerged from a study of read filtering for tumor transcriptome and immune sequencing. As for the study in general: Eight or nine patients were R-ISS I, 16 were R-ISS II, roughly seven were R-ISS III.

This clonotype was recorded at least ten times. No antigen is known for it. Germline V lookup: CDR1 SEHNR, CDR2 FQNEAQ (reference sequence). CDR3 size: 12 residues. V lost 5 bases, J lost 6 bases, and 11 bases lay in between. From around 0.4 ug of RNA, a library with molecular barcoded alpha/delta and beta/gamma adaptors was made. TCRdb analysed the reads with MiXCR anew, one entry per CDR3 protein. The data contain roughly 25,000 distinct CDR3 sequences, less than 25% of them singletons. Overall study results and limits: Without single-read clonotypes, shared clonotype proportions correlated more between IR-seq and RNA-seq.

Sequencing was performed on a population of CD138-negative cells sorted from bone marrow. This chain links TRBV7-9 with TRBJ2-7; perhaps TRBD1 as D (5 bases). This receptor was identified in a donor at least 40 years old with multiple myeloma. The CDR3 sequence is CASSRRQTEQYF. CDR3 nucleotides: TGTGCCAGCAGCCGTAGACAGACCGAGCAGTACTTC.